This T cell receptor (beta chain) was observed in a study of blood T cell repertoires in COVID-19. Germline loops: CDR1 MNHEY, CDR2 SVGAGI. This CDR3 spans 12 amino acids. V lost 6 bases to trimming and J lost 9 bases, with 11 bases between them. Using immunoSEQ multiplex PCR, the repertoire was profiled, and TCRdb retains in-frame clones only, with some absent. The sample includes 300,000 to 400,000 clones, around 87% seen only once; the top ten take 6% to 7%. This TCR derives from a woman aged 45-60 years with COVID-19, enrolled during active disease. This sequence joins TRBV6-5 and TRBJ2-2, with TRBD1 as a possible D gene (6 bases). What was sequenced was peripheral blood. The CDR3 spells CASSLDRRELFF. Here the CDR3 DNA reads TGTGCCAGCAGCCTCGACAGGAGGGAGCTGTTTTTT.